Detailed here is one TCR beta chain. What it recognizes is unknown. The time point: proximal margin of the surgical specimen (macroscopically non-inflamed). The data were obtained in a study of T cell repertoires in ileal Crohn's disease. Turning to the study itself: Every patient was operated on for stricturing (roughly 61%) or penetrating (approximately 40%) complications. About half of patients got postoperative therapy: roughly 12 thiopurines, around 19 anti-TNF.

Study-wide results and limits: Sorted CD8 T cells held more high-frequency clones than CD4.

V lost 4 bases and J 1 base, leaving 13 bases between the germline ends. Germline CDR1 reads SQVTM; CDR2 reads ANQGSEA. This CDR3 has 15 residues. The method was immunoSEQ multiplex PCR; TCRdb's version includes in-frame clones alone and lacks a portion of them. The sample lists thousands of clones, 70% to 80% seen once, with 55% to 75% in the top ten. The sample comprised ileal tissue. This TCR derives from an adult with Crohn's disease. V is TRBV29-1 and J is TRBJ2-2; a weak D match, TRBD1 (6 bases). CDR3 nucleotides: TGCAGCGTTGTTTTGGGGGCTAAGAACACCGGGGAGCTGTTTTTT. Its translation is CSVVLGAKNTGELFF.